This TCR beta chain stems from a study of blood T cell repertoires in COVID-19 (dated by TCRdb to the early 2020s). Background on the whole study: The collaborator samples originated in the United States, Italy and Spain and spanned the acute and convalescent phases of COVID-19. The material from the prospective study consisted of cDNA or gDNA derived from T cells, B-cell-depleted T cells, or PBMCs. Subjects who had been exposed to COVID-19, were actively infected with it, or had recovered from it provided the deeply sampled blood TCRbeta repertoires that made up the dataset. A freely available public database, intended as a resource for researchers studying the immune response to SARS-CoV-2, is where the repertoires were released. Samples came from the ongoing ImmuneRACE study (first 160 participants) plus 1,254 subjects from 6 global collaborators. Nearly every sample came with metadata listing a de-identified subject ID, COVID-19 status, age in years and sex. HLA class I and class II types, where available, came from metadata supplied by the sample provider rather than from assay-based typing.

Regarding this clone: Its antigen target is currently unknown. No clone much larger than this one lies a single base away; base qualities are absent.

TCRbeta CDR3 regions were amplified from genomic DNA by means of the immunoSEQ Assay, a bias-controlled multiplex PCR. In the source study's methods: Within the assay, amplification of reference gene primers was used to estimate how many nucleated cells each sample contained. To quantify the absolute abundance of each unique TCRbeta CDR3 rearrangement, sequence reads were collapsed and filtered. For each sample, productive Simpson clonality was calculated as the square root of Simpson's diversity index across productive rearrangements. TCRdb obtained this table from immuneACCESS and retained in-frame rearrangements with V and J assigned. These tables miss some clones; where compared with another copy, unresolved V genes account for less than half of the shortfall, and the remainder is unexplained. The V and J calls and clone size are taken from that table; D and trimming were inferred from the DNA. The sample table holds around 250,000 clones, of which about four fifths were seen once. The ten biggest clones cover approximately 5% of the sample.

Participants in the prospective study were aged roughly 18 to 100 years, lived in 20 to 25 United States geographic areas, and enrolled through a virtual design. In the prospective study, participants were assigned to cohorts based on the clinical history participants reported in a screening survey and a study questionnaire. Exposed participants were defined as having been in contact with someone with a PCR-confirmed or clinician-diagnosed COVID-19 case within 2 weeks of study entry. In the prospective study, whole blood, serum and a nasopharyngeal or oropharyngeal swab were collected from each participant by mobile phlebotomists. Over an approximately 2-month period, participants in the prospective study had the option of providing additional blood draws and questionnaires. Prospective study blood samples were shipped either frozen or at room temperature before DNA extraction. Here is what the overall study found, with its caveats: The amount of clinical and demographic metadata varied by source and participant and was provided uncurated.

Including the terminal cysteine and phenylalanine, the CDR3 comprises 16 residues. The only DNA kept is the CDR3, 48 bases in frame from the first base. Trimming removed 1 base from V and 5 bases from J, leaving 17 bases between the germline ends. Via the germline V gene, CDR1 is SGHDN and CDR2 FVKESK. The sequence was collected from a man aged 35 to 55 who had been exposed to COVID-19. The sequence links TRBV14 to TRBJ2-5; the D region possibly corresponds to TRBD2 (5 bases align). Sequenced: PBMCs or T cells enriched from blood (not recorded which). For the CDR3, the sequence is CASSQADSRRRETQYF. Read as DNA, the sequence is TGTGCCAGCAGCCAAGCGGACTCGAGGCGCAGGGAGACCCAGTACTTC.